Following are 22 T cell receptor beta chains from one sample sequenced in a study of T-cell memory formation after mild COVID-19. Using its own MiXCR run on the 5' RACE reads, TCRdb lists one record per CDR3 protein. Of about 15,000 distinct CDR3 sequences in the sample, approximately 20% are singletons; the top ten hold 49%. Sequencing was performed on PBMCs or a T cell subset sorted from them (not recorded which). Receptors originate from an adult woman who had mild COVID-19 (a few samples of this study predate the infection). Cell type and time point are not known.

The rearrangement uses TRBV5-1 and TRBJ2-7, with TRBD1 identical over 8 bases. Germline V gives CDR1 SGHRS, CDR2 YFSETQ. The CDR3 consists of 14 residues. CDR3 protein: CASSLTSGTGTLFV. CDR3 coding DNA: TGCGCCAGCAGCTTGACCTCCGGGACAGGCACATTGTTCGTC.

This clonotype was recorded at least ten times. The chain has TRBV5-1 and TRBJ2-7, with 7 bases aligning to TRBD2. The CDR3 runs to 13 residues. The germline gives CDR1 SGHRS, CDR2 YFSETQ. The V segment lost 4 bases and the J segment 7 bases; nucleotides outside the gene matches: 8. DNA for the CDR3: TGCGCCAGCAGCGTCGGGGCCGGGGGGGAGCAGTACTTC. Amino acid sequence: CASSVGAGGEQYF.

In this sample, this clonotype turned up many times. The CDR3 reads CASSEAYGGGGSYNEQFF. CDR3 nucleotide sequence: TGTGCCAGCAGTGAAGCCTACGGTGGGGGGGGCTCCTACAATGAGCAGTTCTTC. This sequence joins TRBV25-1 and TRBJ2-1; 7 bases align to TRBD2. The ends lost 2 bases at V and 0 bases at J; junction bases unmatched: 10. This CDR3 region has 18 residues. The germline V gene has CDR1 MGHDK and CDR2 SYGVNS. The whole variable domain, filled in from reference TRBV25-1 and TRBJ2-1, reads EADIYQTPRYLVIGTGKKITLECSQTMGHDKMYWYQQDPGMELHLIHYSYGVNSTEKGDLSSESTVSRIRTEHFPLTLESARPSHTSQYLCASSEAYGGGGSYNEQFFGPGTRLTVL.

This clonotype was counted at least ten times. CDR3 amino acids: CASSIDPATIYGYTF. The CDR3 DNA follows: TGTGCCAGTAGTATAGATCCTGCGACTATCTATGGCTACACCTTC. The chain recombines TRBV19 with TRBJ1-2, with unresolved D. V lost 0 bases and J lost 4, with 12 bases in between. CDR3 length: 15 residues. CDR1 is LNHDA and CDR2 is SQIVND in the germline V gene (reference sequence).

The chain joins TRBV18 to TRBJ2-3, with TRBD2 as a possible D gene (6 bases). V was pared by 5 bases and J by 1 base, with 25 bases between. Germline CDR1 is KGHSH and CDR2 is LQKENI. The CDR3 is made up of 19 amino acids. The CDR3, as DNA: TGTGCCAGCTCAACAGTCGAACTAGCTGAGGCTCTGCGCACAGATACGCAGTATTTT. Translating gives CASSTVELAEALRTDTQYF.

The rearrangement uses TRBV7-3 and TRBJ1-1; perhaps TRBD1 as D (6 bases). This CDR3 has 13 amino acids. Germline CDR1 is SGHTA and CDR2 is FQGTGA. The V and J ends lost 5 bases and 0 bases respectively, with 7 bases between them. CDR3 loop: CASSRGMNTEAFF. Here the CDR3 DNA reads TGTGCCAGCAGCAGGGGGATGAACACTGAAGCTTTCTTT.

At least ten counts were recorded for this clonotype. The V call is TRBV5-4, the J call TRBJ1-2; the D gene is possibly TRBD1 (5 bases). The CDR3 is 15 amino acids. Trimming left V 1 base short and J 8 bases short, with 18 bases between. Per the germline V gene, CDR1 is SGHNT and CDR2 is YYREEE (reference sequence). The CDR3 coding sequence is TGTGCCAGCAGCTTGCCAGGGATGAACCTTGGGGGCTACACCTTC. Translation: CASSLPGMNLGGYTF.

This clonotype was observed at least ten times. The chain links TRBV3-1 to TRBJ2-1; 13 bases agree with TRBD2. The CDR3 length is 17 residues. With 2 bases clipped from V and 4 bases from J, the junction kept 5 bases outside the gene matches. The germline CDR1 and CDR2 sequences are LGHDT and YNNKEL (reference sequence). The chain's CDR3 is CASSQQLAGGIYNEQFF. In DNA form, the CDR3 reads TGTGCCAGCAGCCAACAACTAGCGGGAGGGATATACAATGAGCAGTTCTTC.

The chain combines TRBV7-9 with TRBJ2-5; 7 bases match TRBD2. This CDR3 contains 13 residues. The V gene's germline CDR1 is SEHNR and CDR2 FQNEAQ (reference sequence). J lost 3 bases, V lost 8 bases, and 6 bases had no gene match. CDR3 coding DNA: TGTGCCAGCCGTACTAGCGCAGAAGAGACCCAGTACTTC. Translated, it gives CASRTSAEETQYF.

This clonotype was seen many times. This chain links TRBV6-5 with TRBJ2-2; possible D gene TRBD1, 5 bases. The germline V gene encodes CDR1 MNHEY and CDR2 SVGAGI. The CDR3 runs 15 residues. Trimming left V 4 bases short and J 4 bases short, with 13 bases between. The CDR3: CASSSATTGTGELFF. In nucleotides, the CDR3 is TGTGCCAGCAGTTCCGCGACAACAGGCACCGGGGAGCTGTTTTTT.

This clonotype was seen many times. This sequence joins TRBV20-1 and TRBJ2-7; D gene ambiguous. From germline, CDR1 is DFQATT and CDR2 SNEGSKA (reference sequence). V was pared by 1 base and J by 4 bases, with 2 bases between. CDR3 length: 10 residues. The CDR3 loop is CSARGYEQYF. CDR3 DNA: TGCAGTGCTAGAGGATACGAGCAGTACTTC.

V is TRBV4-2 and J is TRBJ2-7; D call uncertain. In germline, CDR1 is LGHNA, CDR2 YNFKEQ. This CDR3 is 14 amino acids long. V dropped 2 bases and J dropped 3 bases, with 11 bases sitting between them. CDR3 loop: CASSQMPDFYEQYF. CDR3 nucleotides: TGTGCCAGCAGCCAAATGCCCGACTTCTACGAGCAGTACTTC.

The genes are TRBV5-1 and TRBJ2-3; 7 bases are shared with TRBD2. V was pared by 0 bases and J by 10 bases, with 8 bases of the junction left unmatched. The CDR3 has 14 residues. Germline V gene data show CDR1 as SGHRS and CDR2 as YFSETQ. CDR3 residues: CASSLGPGEGSQYF. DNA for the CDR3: TGCGCCAGCAGCTTGGGACCCGGGGAGGGTTCGCAGTATTTT.

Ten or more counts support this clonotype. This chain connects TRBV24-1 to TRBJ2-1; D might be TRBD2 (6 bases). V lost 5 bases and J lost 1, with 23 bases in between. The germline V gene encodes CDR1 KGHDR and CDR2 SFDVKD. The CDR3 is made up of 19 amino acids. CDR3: CATSAKNIADPLSYNEQFF. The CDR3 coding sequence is TGTGCCACCAGTGCCAAAAATATAGCGGATCCCCTTTCCTACAATGAGCAGTTCTTC.

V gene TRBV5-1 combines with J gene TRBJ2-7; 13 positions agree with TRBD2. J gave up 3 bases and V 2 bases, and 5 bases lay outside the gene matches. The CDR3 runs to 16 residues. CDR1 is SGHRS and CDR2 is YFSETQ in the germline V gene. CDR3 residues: CASSFGTSGVIYEQYF. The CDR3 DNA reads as TGCGCCAGCAGCTTTGGGACTAGCGGGGTAATCTACGAGCAGTACTTC.

The DNA for the CDR3 is TGTGCCAGCAGTTTAAGGCGGGGCGACGAGCAGTTCTTC. Its translation is CASSLRRGDEQFF. This sequence joins TRBV12-3 or TRBV12-4 and TRBJ2-1; the D gene is possibly TRBD2 (6 bases). Trimming took 2 bases from V and 10 from J, leaving 12 bases between them. The CDR3 contains 13 residues.

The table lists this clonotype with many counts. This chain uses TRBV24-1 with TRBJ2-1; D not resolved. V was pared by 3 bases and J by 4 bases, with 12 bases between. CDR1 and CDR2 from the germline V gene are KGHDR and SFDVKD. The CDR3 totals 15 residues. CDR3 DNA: TGTGCCACCAGTGATAGGGTTATTCCGTACAATGAGCAGTTCTTC. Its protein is CATSDRVIPYNEQFF.

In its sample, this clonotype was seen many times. This chain's CDR3 is CASSFFQSTDTQYF. The CDR3 region has the DNA TGTGCCAGCAGTTTTTTCCAGAGCACAGATACGCAGTATTTT. J is TRBJ2-3 and V is TRBV28; D is unresolved. Germline assignment: CDR1 MDHEN and CDR2 SYDVKM. Trimming stripped 3 bases from V and 0 bases from J, with 7 bases between. The CDR3 has 14 amino acids.

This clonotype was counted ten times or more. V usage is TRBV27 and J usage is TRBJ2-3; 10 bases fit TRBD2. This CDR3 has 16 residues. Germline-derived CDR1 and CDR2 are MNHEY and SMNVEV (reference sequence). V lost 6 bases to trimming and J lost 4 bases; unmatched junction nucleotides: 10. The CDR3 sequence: CASRAQLAGEADTQYF. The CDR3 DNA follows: TGTGCCAGCAGGGCGCAGCTAGCGGGAGAGGCAGATACGCAGTATTTT.

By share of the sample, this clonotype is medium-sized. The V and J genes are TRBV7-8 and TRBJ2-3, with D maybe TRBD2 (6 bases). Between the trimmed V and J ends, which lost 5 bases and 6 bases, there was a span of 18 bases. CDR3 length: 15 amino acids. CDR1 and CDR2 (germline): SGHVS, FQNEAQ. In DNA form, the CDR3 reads TGTGCCAGCAGCCATAGCGGCTCAACGGGGGATACGCAGTATTTT. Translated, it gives CASSHSGSTGDTQYF.

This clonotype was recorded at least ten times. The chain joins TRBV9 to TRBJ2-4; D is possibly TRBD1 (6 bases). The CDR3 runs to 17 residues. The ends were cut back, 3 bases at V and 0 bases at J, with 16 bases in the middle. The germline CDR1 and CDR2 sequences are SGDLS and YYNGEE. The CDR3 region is CASSAPPGVAAKNIQYF. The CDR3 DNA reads TGTGCCAGCAGCGCACCCCCAGGGGTCGCAGCCAAAAACATTCAGTACTTC.

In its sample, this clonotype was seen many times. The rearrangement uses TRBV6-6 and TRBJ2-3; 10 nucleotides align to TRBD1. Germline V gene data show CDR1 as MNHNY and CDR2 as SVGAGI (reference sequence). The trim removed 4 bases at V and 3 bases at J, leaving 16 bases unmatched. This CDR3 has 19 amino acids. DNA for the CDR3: TGTGCCAGCAGTTTCGCCCACCTCAAGACAGGGGGCGAAACAGATACGCAGTATTTT. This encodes CASSFAHLKTGGETDTQYF.